Presented here are 2 T cell receptor beta chains from one specimen sequenced in a study of shared clonotypes between healthy human individuals. Repertoires were generated with immunoSEQ multiplex PCR, while TCRdb's copy carries only in-frame clones and drops some. Found here are fewer than 1.8 million clones, approximately 98.5% of them singletons; the top ten hold about 0.35%. Sample: naive CD4+ T cells sorted from blood. Subset here: CD45RA+ positively selected. The source of these receptors is a man younger than 45 in good health.

This CDR3 is CASSFYGTEAFF. The CDR3 coding sequence is TGTGCCAGCAGCTTTTACGGCACTGAAGCTTTCTTT. The gene calls are TRBV7-8 and TRBJ1-1, with D unclear. CDR1 and CDR2 from the germline V gene are SGHVS and FQNEAQ. This CDR3 spans 12 amino acids. V shed 3 bases and J shed 4 bases, with 6 bases lying between them. Using reference TRBV7-8 and TRBJ1-1 for the parts outside the CDR3, the full variable domain is GAGVSQSPRYKVAKRGQDVALRCDPISGHVSLFWYQQALGQGPEFLTYFQNEAQLDKSGLPSDRFFAERPEGSVSTLKIQRTQQEDSAVYLCASSFYGTEAFFGQGTRLTVV.

The V and J genes are TRBV5-4 and TRBJ2-5; D not certain. CDR1 SGHNT and CDR2 YYREEE come from the germline V gene (reference sequence). The V gene lost 0 bases and the J gene lost 3 bases, with 9 bases spanning the gap. This CDR3 comprises 14 residues. The CDR3 spells CASSLGIAEETQYF. The DNA for the CDR3 is TGTGCCAGCAGCTTGGGAATAGCCGAAGAGACCCAGTACTTC.